This entry concerns a single T cell receptor beta chain. Its specificity is unknown. This specimen belongs to a study of beta chain features in type 1 diabetes. Findings of the study overall: The analysis here could not establish whether HLA type shapes TCRB rearrangement.

Sequenced material consisted of expressed TCRB transcripts (all of the isolated RNA was reverse transcribed). Naive, central memory and regulatory T cell samples came to a mean of roughly 3.9 million reads. This table comes from immunoSEQ multiplex PCR, and its TCRdb copy is limited to in-frame clones, with some not included. The sample holds under 800,000 clones, 15% to 17% seen once. The CDR3 is made up of 13 amino acids. Germline CDR1 SGHTA, CDR2 FQGTGA. Trimming at V came to 4 bases and at J to 5 bases, leaving 4 bases not matched to a gene. This TCR was recovered from a man in his late teens or twenties in good health. The sample comprised naive CD4+ T cells from blood. The rearrangement joins TRBV7-3 to TRBJ1-1, with 7 bases aligning to TRBD1. The CDR3: CASSSTGATEAFF. CDR3 sequence (DNA): TGTGCCAGCAGCTCCACAGGGGCTACTGAAGCTTTCTTT.